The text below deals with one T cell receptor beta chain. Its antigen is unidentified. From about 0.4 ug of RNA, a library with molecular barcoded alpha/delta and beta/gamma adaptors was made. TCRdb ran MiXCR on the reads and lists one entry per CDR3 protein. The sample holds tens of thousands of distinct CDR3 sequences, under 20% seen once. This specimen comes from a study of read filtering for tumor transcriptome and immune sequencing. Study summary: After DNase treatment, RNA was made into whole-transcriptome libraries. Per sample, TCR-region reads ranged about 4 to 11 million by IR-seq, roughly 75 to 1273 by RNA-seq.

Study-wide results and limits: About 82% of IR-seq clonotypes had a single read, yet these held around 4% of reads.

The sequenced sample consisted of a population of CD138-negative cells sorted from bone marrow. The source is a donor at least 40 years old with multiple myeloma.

Written as DNA, the CDR3 is TGTGCCAGTACTAGCGGGTACTCTAGCACAGATACGCAGTATTTT. This sequence encodes CASTSGYSSTDTQYF. This rearrangement joins TRBV19 to TRBJ2-3; TRBD2 agrees at 8 bases. The CDR3 runs 15 residues. V shed 7 bases, J shed 0 bases, and the junction held 6 bases outside the gene matches. The germline V gene encodes CDR1 LNHDA and CDR2 SQIVND (reference sequence).